Listed below are T cell receptor beta chains from one sample, sequenced in a study of beta chain features in type 1 diabetes. Here immunoSEQ multiplex PCR was the method, and the copy in TCRdb shows in-frame clones only, minus some. Among about 400,000 clones, around 13% were seen once, and the ten largest hold approximately 0.011%. The sample comprised naive CD4+ T cells from blood. These receptors all come from a woman aged 18-30 years with type 1 diabetes. CDR3s include the opening cysteine and the closing phenylalanine or tryptophan. The D gene is left open where the match is weak. Only some rows state a clone size, as once, few, many or a class for expanded clones.

cdr3_aa	cdr3_nt	d_call	v_call	j_call	clone_size
CATSRDRQGRIQYF	TGTGCCACCAGCAGAGATCGGCAGGGGCGCATTCAGTACTTC	.	TRBV15	TRBJ2-4	.
CAVQLAGYNEQFF	TGTGCCGTCCAACTAGCGGGGTACAATGAGCAGTTCTTC	TRBD2	TRBV7-9	TRBJ2-1	few
CASTRQAYEQYF	TGTGCCAGCACACGACAGGCCTACGAGCAGTACTTC	.	TRBV28	TRBJ2-7	few
CASSVDHGGPEAFF	TGTGCCAGCAGCGTAGATCACGGGGGTCCTGAAGCTTTCTTT	.	TRBV9	TRBJ1-1	.
CASSPPSGEYTGELFF	TGTGCCAGCAGTCCTCCCTCCGGAGAGTACACCGGGGAGCTGTTTTTT	.	TRBV28	TRBJ2-2	few
CAWRVYEQYF	TGTGCTTGGAGAGTCTACGAGCAGTACTTC	.	TRBV21-1	TRBJ2-7	few
CATSPRGGSRTDTQYF	TGTGCCACCAGTCCCCGAGGCGGGAGCCGCACAGATACGCAGTATTTT	TRBD2	TRBV15	TRBJ2-3	few
CASSQMHTSGSTDTQYF	TGCGCCAGCAGCCAAATGCACACTAGCGGGAGTACAGATACGCAGTATTTT	TRBD2	TRBV4-3	TRBJ2-3	few
CAWRYRDYEQYF	TGTGCCTGGAGATACAGAGACTACGAGCAGTACTTC	.	TRBV30	TRBJ2-7	.
CASSRPRGEQFF	TGTGCCAGTAGCCGTCCCCGGGGTGAGCAGTTCTTC	.	TRBV19	TRBJ2-1	few
CASSRGQATYNEQFF	TGTGCCAGCAGCCGGGGACAGGCGACCTACAATGAGCAGTTCTTC	TRBD1	TRBV6-5	TRBJ2-1	few
CASSSLGGTDTQYF	TGTGCCAGCAGTAGTCTTGGAGGGACAGATACGCAGTATTTT	.	TRBV25-1	TRBJ2-3	.
CASTVAFKNIQYF	TGTGCCAGCACCGTGGCCTTCAAAAACATTCAGTACTTC	.	TRBV7-2	TRBJ2-4	few
CASSQPVTSGSTGELFF	TGCGCCAGCAGCCAACCGGTGACTAGCGGGAGTACCGGGGAGCTGTTTTTT	TRBD2	TRBV4-3	TRBJ2-2	few
CASSPAGGGKLFF	TGTGCCAGCAGCCCGGCGGGGGGGGGAAAACTGTTTTTT	.	TRBV5-4	TRBJ1-4	.
CASSFQGQDEKLFF	TGTGCCAGCTCATTTCAGGGGCAGGATGAAAAACTGTTTTTT	.	TRBV18	TRBJ1-4	.
CASSPTRETQYF	TGTGCCAGCAGCCCGACTAGGGAGACCCAGTACTTC	.	TRBV11-3	TRBJ2-5	.
CASSPPGVSDTQYF	TGTGCCAGCAGTCCTCCCGGGGTTTCAGATACGCAGTATTTT	.	TRBV6-1	TRBJ2-3	few
CASSSTGGASRGYTF	TGTGCCAGCAGCTCGACAGGGGGCGCATCGAGGGGCTACACCTTC	TRBD1	TRBV14	TRBJ1-2	few
CASSVTDTQYF	TGTGCCAGCAGTGTAACAGATACGCAGTATTTT	.	TRBV6-1	TRBJ2-3	few
CASSGGGGTEAFF	TGCGCCAGCAGCGGGGGAGGAGGGACTGAAGCTTTCTTT	.	TRBV5-1	TRBJ1-1	few
CASSSPGAGTDTQYF	TGTGCCAGCAGCTCCCCAGGGGCGGGCACAGATACGCAGTATTTT	.	TRBV13	TRBJ2-3	few
CASSRGERERQYF	TGTGCCAGCAGCCGTGGGGAGCGGGAACGGCAGTATTTT	TRBD2	TRBV11-3	TRBJ2-3	few
CASSQEEARTEAFF	TGCGCCAGCAGCCAAGAGGAGGCTCGGACTGAAGCTTTCTTT	.	TRBV4-1	TRBJ1-1	few
CASSLGGHNEQFF	TGTGCCAGCAGTTTGGGGGGACACAATGAGCAGTTCTTC	.	TRBV28	TRBJ2-1	few
CASTRAGSYNEQFF	TGCGCCAGCACCCGGGCGGGCTCCTACAATGAGCAGTTCTTC	.	TRBV5-1	TRBJ2-1	.
CASSKAESGTLPYNEQFF	TGTGCCAGCAGTAAGGCCGAGTCCGGGACACTCCCCTACAATGAGCAGTTCTTC	.	TRBV6-4	TRBJ2-1	.
CSVIEGTGGNTIYF	TGCAGCGTTATTGAGGGGACAGGAGGAAACACCATATATTTT	TRBD1	TRBV29-1	TRBJ1-3	.
CASSLDRAGNQPQHF	TGTGCCAGCAGCTTAGACAGGGCCGGCAATCAGCCCCAGCATTTT	TRBD1	TRBV27	TRBJ1-5	.
CASRPLAGRSDTQYF	TGTGCCAGTAGGCCCCTAGCGGGAAGGTCAGATACGCAGTATTTT	TRBD2	TRBV19	TRBJ2-3	.
CASSRHVGELFF	TGTGCCAGCAGCAGACACGTAGGGGAGCTGTTTTTT	.	TRBV2	TRBJ2-2	.
CASSLGIGVGEQYF	TGTGCCAGCAGCTTAGGTATCGGGGTTGGCGAGCAGTACTTC	.	TRBV11-2	TRBJ2-7	few
CASSGAGTYEQYF	TGCGCCAGCAGCGGGGCGGGAACCTACGAGCAGTACTTC	.	TRBV4-3	TRBJ2-7	few
CASSLGGSQPQHF	TGTGCCAGCAGCTTAGGCGGAAGTCAGCCCCAGCATTTT	.	TRBV11-2	TRBJ1-5	few
CASSSVKF	TGTGCCAGCAGCTCGGTGAAATTC	.	TRBV5-5	TRBJ2-4	.
CAWSKSKYSAGIYEQYF	TGTGCCTGGAGTAAATCTAAGTACTCAGCGGGAATCTACGAGCAGTACTTC	TRBD2	TRBV30	TRBJ2-7	few
CASSRGLAGDTQYF	TGTGCCAGCAGCCGGGGACTAGCGGGAGATACGCAGTATTTT	TRBD2	TRBV5-4	TRBJ2-3	.
CASSSPPSGTGGRRGGYTF	TGTGCCAGCAGCTCCCCTCCATCCGGGACAGGGGGCAGGAGAGGTGGCTACACCTTC	TRBD1	TRBV13	TRBJ1-2	.
CASSLGAGGLLEQFF	TGTGCCAGCAGCTTGGGAGCGGGAGGACTCCTTGAGCAGTTCTTC	TRBD2	TRBV5-6	TRBJ2-1	few
CSVDGQGAPRVIF	TGCAGCGTTGACGGTCAGGGGGCCCCAAGGGTAATCTTC	TRBD1	TRBV29-1	TRBJ2-1	few